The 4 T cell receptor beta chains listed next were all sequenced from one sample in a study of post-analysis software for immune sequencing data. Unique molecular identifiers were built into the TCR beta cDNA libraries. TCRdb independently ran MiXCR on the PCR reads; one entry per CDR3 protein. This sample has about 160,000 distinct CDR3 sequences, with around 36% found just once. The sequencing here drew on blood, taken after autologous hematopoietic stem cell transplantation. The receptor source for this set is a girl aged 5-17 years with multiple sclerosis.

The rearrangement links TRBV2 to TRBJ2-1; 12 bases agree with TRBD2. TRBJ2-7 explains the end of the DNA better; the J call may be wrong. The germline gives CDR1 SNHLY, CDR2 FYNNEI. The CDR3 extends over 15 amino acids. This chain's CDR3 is CASSDLLAGGNEQYF. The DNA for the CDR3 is TGTGCCAGCAGTGATCTACTAGCGGGAGGCAACGAGCAGTACTTC.

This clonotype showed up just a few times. CDR3 in amino acids: CSAKWPGRDYGYTF. The DNA of the CDR3 is TGCAGTGCTAAGTGGCCGGGACGCGACTATGGCTACACCTTC. V and J are TRBV20-1 and TRBJ1-2; D is possibly TRBD1 (5 bases). CDR1 and CDR2 (germline): DFQATT, SNEGSKA (reference sequence). The CDR3 runs to 14 residues. Deletions cut 4 bases from V and 3 bases from J, with 15 bases between.

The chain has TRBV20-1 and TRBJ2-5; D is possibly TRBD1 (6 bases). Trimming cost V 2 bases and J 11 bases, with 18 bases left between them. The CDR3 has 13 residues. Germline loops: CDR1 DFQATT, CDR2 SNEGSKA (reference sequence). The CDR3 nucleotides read TGCAGTGCTAGAACAGGGATCCCCTACGTGCAGTACTTC. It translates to CSARTGIPYVQYF.

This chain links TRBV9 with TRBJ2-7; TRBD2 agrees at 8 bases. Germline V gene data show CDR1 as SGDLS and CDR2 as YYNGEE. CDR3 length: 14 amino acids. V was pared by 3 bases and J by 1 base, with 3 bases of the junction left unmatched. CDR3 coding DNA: TGTGCCAGCAGCGGTAGCGGGAATTCCTACGAGCAGTACTTC. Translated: CASSGSGNSYEQYF.